This T cell receptor beta chain is drawn from a study of shared clonotypes between healthy human individuals. General study findings and limits: The four-donor shared clonotypes exceeded non-shared clonotypes in generation probability, with non-shared ones scoring lower.

Using immunoSEQ multiplex PCR, the repertoire was profiled, and TCRdb retains in-frame clones only, with some absent. Of 1,400,000 or so clones in the sample, approximately 98.5% were seen once. The donors were all Caucasian adults (living in Nashville, Tennessee). From CD4+ cells came CD45RA+ naive and CD45RA-negative memory subsets. V was trimmed by 2 bases and J by 8 bases, leaving 18 bases between them. Germline assignment: CDR1 MNHEY and CDR2 SVGAGI. The CDR3 spans 15 residues. Comments on this clone: Its antigen is still unknown.

The TCR sequence derives from a man aged 30-40 years in good health. Sequencing input: naive CD4+ T cells sorted from blood. Subset here: CD45RA+ positively selected. The V gene is TRBV6-5, the J gene TRBJ1-2; D is possibly TRBD1 (5 bases). The CDR3 DNA follows: TGTGCCAGCAGTTACGCACAGGTGGCCCGTCGGGGCTACACCTTC. Amino acids: CASSYAQVARRGYTF.